Sequencing of this T cell receptor (beta chain) was carried out in a study of OX40 agonist ivuxolimab in advanced cancers. For the wider study: Ivuxolimab, which targeted the costimulatory receptor OX40 (CD134), was an agonistic, fully human IgG2 monoclonal antibody. The point of sequencing TCRbeta in the periphery was to test whether ivuxolimab changed TCR sequence diversity and drove clonal T-cell expansion. Patients were allowed to have had prior anti-PD-1, anti-PD-L1 or anti-CTLA-4 therapy, and roughly 40% of the dose-escalation patients had been treated with checkpoint inhibitors. Of the roughly 54 patients in dose escalation, 19 had hepatocellular carcinoma, about 15 had melanoma, 9 had renal cell carcinoma and 9 had head and neck cancer. The paper describes the monotherapy dose-escalation part (N = 52 patients) of the phase I trial of ivuxolimab. Intravenous ivuxolimab was administered to patients every 2 weeks at six dose levels: 0.01, 0.1, 0.3, 1.5, 3 and 10 mg/kg. Partial responses occurred in three dose-escalation patients, of whom one had hepatocellular carcinoma and two had cutaneous melanoma. The dose-escalation cohort was 82.7% male with a mean age of approximately 60 years, ranging from roughly 23 to 79. The full study reports these points: At doses of 0.1 to 3.0 mg/kg, clonal expansion of both CD4+ and CD8+ blood T cells was observed from baseline to week 6. Low levels of normalized T-cell clonal expansion were also seen in some nonresponding patients. Partial responders in the 0.1-3.0 mg/kg groups had among the lowest normalized peripheral clonal expansion, especially among CD8+ T cells. Antigen specificity was not determined for the clonally expanded peripheral T cells. After ivuxolimab, more expanded clones were found on average in CD8+ T cells than in CD4+ T cells.

Genomic DNA was isolated from the sorted cells so that the TCRbeta CDR3 region could be sequenced. The immunoSEQ Assay was used for sequencing of TCRbeta CDR3 regions. Here the immuneACCESS table is served through TCRdb, limited to in-frame sequences with V and J called. Missing clones are a known gap in these copies; in checked studies unresolved V genes cover under half, and the rest lacks a known reason. The sample has around 60,000 clones on record, approximately 79% of them singletons. In total, the top ten clones hold roughly 1.9% of the sample. Spanning cysteine to phenylalanine, the CDR3 consists of 12 amino acids. Of all the DNA, just the CDR3 is kept, 36 bases in frame from base 1. The junction shows trimming of 7 bases on V and 5 bases on J, plus 8 bases between the germline ends. The germline V gene provides CDR1 MDHEN and CDR2 SYDVKM. Patients with autoimmune disease history or receiving systemic immunosuppression were excluded from the trial. In every dose cohort, peripheral blood was drawn for TCR sequencing at baseline, cycle 4 day 1, and cycle 7 day 1. Samples came from an open-label, multicenter, first-in-human phase I dose-escalation trial of ivuxolimab. Adults with locally advanced or metastatic head and neck squamous cell, hepatocellular, melanoma or renal cell carcinoma were enrolled in the trial. CD4+ and CD8+ T cells were sorted separately from peripheral blood before TCR sequencing.

For this clone: It has no known antigen specificity. No quality values exist for individual bases; no much larger clone is one base distant.

The V gene is TRBV28 and the J gene is TRBJ2-2, with no D gene named confidently. Sequencing was performed on CD4+ or CD8+ T cells sorted from blood, taken in a trial of the OX40 agonist ivuxolimab. The receptor's source is an adult with an advanced solid tumor such as melanoma, head and neck, liver or kidney cancer. The CDR3 protein: CASNRETGELFF. The nucleotide sequence reads as follows: TGTGCCAGCAATAGGGAAACCGGGGAGCTGTTTTTT.